The 8 T cell receptor beta chains listed next were all sequenced from one sample in a study of T-cell reconstitution after alpha-beta-depleted transplantation in children. As it was prepared, the TCRbeta library received unique molecular identifiers. One entry per CDR3 protein results from TCRdb running MiXCR on the PCR reads. In the table there are hundreds of thousands of distinct CDR3 sequences, about 11% of which are singletons. Source: PBMCs from the stem cell graft donor, taken from the stem cell graft. The receptors were sampled from a human donor who donated a stem cell graft to a child with acute myeloid leukemia.

This chain connects TRBV21-1 to TRBJ2-1; TRBD2, the table's D call, lacks a check against the DNA. TRBV21-1 is a pseudogene segment. This CDR3 spans 16 amino acids. The DNA of the CDR3 is TGTGCCAGCAGCAAAGGCCTCCGGGACTCAATCAATGAGCAGTTCTTC. As protein: CASSKGLRDSINEQFF.

CDR3 nucleotide sequence: TGTGCCAGTCGAGAGGGTAGGAATGAGCAGTTCTTC. This encodes CASREGRNEQFF. This chain connects TRBV28 to TRBJ2-1, with D perhaps matching TRBD2 (5 bases). From germline, CDR1 is MDHEN and CDR2 SYDVKM. The CDR3 loop spans 12 amino acids. The ends were cut back, 9 bases at V and 7 bases at J, with 13 bases in the middle. Full variable domain (missing parts from reference TRBV28 and TRBJ2-1): DVKVTQSSRYLVKRTGEKVFLECVQDMDHENMFWYRQDPGLGLRLIYFSYDVKMKEKGDIPEGYSVSREKKERFSLILESASTNQTSMYLCASREGRNEQFFGPGTRLTVL.

In this sample, this clonotype turned up a few times. J is TRBJ2-3 and V is TRBV7-6; TRBD1 is a possible D gene (5 bases). V lost 6 bases and J 1 base, leaving 14 bases between the germline ends. CDR3 length: 15 amino acids. Germline CDR1 reads SGHVS; CDR2 reads FNYEAQ. In nucleotides, the CDR3 is TGTGCCAGCAGAGCCGACCAAGGGGGCACAGATACGCAGTATTTT. It encodes CASRADQGGTDTQYF.

This clonotype showed up many times. The chain combines TRBV12-3 or TRBV12-4 with TRBJ2-1; 7 bases map to TRBD1. There are 15 residues in the CDR3. V was clipped by 2 bases and J by 1 base; unmatched bases: 2. CDR3 sequence: CASSLLQGSYNEQFF. CDR3 in DNA: TGTGCCAGCAGTTTACTACAGGGGTCCTACAATGAGCAGTTCTTC.

The table lists this clonotype with a few counts. The chain employs TRBV11-1 and TRBJ2-2; 9 bases line up with TRBD1. This CDR3 contains 20 residues. Per the germline V gene, CDR1 is SGHAT and CDR2 is FQDESV (reference sequence). Trimming cost V 7 bases and J 4 bases; bases outside gene matches: 22. Here the CDR3 DNA reads TGTGCCAGCACCTTTTACGGTCCTCTCGGACAGGGGAGGGGCACCGGGGAGCTGTTTTTT. Protein sequence: CASTFYGPLGQGRGTGELFF.

This clonotype was observed a handful of times. The CDR3 nucleotides read TGTGCCAGCAGCTTATCGATGACTATAGGAGAGCAGTTCTTC. It translates to CASSLSMTIGEQFF. The chain has TRBV11-2 and TRBJ2-1; a weak D match, TRBD2 (5 bases). Germline loops: CDR1 SGHAT, CDR2 FQNNGV. The CDR3 has 14 amino acids. V was clipped by 2 bases and J by 10 bases, with 15 bases between them.

As concerns this clonotype: This likely comes from a read error, as the CDR3 has no conserved phenylalanine or tryptophan at its end. J is TRBJ2-7 and V is TRBV4-3; D ambiguous. In germline, CDR1 is LGHNA, CDR2 YSLEER. This CDR3 spans 12 amino acids. Trimming removed 1 base from V and 4 bases from J, with 5 bases in between. The chain's CDR3 is CASSQGTYEQYI. CDR3 DNA: TGCGCCAGCAGCCAAGGCACGTACGAGCAGTACATC.

The genes are TRBV6-6 and TRBJ2-1, with D perhaps being TRBD1 or TRBD2 (5 bases each). V lost 6 bases and J 5 bases, leaving 11 bases between the germline ends. The germline V gene encodes CDR1 MNHNY and CDR2 SVGAGI (reference sequence). The CDR3 has 13 residues. The CDR3 sequence is CASRGPNNNEQFF. As DNA, the CDR3 is TGTGCCAGCAGGGGACCCAACAACAATGAGCAGTTCTTC.